This T cell receptor (beta chain) was retrieved from a study of breast tumors, draining lymph nodes, adjacent tissues (dated by TCRdb to between 2015 and 2016). Regarding the complete study: TCR beta repertoires were compared across tumor, adjacent nontumor tissue and axillary lymph nodes obtained from breast cancer patients. The study was designed to assess the relationships and possible T-cell exchange between tumor, surrounding tissue and draining lymph node repertoires in human breast cancer.

Study-level results and caveats: Tumor T-cell repertoires showed less diversity than lymph node repertoires and more diversity than nontumor tissue repertoires, and tumor T-cell repertoires showed preferential V and J gene usage. The study presented the conclusion that tumor T cells originate in lymph nodes as consistent with a hypothesis, not as something directly demonstrated. The similarity between tumor and nontumor tissue repertoires was significantly greater in luminal-like breast cancer than in basal-like breast cancer. The data were considered consistent with the idea that most tumor T cells come from the lymph node and then expand in tumor tissue.

The instrument was an Illumina HiSeq 2000. Multiplex PCR amplification was used to generate the TCR beta chain libraries. High-throughput sequencing was used to analyze the amplified TCR beta chain products. Clones were called with MiXCR by TCRdb after fastp trimmed the public reads at Q25, and only in-frame beta chains were retained. Rows with a matching CDR3 protein are joined into one entry that keeps the most common DNA and genes. This sample gives roughly 120,000 distinct CDR3 sequences in total; 20% of them show up just once. Of the sample, less than 4% is held by the ten largest clones. The germline V gene (reference sequence) yields MNHEY for CDR1 and SMNVEV for CDR2. Reading from cysteine to phenylalanine, the CDR3 counts 15 amino acids. Only CDR3 DNA remains: 45 bases, in frame from the first base. The lymph node samples were taken from the axillary draining lymph nodes of breast cancer patients.

In the case of this clonotype: No cognate antigen has been identified for it. At one end the junction does not follow the germline gene, possibly because of a read error.

The sequence was collected from a female donor with breast cancer. Some clones in this sample may be carry-over from other donors' samples. The V and J segments used are TRBV27 and TRBJ2-1, and TRBD1 may be the D gene, going by 6 matching bases. Sequencing was done on a sample of axillary lymph node tissue. The CDR3 here reads CASSLDRHGGNERFF. The DNA sequence reads TGTGCCAGCAGCCTCGATAGACATGGGGGCAATGAGCGGTTCTTC.